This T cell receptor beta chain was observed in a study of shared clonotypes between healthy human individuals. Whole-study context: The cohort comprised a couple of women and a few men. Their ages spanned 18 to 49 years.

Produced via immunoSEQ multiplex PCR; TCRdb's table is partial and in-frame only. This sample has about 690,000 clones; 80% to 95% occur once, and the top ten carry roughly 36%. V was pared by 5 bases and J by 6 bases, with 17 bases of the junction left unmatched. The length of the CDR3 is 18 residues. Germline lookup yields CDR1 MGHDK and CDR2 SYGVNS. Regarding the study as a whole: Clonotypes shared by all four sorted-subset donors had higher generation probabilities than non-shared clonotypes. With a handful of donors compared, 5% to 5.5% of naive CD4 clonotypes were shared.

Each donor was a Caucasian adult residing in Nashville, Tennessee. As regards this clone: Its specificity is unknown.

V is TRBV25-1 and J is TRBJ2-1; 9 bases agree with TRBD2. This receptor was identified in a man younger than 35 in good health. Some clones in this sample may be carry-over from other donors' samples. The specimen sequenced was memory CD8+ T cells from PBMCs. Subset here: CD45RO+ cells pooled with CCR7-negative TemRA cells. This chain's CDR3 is CASSTPWIAGESGNEQFF. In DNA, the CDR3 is TGTGCCAGCAGTACTCCCTGGATAGCGGGAGAGTCGGGCAATGAGCAGTTCTTC.